This T cell receptor (beta chain) was recorded in a study of T cell responses to AZD1222 COVID-19 vaccine. The V segment lost 5 bases and the J segment 0 bases; nucleotides outside the gene matches: 4. The CDR3 runs 15 residues. CDR1 and CDR2 from the germline V gene are MNHEY and SMNVEV (reference sequence). Study-wide results and caveats: In the spike-specific TCR repertoire, nearly half reportedly target unmutated variant regions. Spike was spanned by vaccine-associated CD4 TCRs, which were dominant at 160-218 and 743-854. Donors were largely white British and mainly female; clonal diversity was possibly underestimated. Repertoire sampling occurred only after the peak T cell response.

TCRdb keeps only in-frame clones here, not all; method: immunoSEQ multiplex PCR. The data show approximately 110,000 clones, over 85% seen once. About this clone: Its specificity is not known.

The sample here was peripheral blood, taken on day 0 of AZD1222 vaccination. The V gene is TRBV27, the J gene TRBJ1-1; 9 nucleotides line up with TRBD1. This clonotype originated in an adult in good health. CDR3 DNA sequence: TGTGCCAGCAGTCCACGGGACAGGGTGAACACTGAAGCTTTCTTT. Translating gives CASSPRDRVNTEAFF.